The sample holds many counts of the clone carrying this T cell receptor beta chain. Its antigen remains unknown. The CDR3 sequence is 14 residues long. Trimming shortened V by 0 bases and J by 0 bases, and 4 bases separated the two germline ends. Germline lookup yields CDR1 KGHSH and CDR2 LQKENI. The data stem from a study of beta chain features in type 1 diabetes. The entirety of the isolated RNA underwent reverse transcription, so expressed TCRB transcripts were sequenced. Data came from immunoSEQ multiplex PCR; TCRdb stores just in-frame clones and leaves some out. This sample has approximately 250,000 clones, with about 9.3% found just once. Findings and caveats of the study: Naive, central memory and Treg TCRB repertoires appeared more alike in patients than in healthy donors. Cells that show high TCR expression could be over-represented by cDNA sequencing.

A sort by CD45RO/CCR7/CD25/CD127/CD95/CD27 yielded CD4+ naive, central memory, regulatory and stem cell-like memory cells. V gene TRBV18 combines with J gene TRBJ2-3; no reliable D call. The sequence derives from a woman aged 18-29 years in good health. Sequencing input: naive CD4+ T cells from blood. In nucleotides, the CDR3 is TGTGCCAGCTCACCACCCCAAAGCACAGATACGCAGTATTTT. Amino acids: CASSPPQSTDTQYF.